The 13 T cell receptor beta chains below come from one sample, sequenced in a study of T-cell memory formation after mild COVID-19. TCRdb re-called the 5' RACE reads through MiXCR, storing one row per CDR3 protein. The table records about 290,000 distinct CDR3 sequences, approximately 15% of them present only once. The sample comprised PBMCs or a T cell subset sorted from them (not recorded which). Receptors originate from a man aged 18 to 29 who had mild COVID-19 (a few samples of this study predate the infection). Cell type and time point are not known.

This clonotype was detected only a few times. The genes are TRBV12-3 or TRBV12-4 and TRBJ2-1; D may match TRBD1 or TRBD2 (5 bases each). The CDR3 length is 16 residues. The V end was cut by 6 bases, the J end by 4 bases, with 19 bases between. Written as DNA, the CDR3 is TGTGCCAGCAGCGCAGTGTCAGGGACCTTTTACAATGAGCAGTTCTTC. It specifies CASSAVSGTFYNEQFF.

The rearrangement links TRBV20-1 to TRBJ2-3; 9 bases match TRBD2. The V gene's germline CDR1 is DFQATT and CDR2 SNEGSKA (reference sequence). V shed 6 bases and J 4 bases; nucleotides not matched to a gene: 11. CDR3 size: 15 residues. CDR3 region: CSATTMAGGPDTQYF. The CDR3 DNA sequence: TGCAGTGCCACAACTATGGCGGGGGGGCCAGATACGCAGTATTTT.

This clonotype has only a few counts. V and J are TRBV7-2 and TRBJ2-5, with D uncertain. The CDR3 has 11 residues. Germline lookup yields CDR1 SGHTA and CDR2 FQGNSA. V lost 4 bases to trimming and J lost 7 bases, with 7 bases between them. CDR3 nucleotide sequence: TGTGCCAGCAGCTCCCTGGTGACCCAGTACTTC. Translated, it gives CASSSLVTQYF.

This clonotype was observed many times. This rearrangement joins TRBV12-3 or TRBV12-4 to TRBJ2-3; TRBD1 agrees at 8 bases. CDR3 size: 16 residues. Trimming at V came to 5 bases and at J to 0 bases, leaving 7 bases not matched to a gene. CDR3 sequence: CASSLDRQGSTDTQYF. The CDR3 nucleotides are TGTGCCAGCAGTCTCGATCGACAGGGGAGCACAGATACGCAGTATTTT.

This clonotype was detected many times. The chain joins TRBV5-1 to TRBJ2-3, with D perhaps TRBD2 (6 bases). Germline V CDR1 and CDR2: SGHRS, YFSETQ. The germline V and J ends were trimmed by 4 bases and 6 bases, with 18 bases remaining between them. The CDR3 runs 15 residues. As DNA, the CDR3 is TGCGCCAGCAGCGGAAACGACCCGGCGGGGGATACGCAGTATTTT. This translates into CASSGNDPAGDTQYF.

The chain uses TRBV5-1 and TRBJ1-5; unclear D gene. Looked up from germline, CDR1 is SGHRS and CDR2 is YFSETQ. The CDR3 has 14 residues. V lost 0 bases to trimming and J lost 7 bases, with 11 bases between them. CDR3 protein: CASSLAGSEQPQHF. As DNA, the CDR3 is TGCGCCAGCAGCTTGGCGGGGTCGGAACAGCCCCAGCATTTT.

The chain's CDR3 is CASSPGWEDTQYF. The CDR3 DNA reads as TGTGCCAGCAGCCCAGGGTGGGAAGATACGCAGTATTTT. The rearrangement joins TRBV6-6 to TRBJ2-3; D may be TRBD1 (5 bases). There are 13 residues in the CDR3. Germline assignment: CDR1 MNHNY and CDR2 SVGAGI (reference sequence). Trimming removed 6 bases from V and 5 bases from J, with 12 bases in between.

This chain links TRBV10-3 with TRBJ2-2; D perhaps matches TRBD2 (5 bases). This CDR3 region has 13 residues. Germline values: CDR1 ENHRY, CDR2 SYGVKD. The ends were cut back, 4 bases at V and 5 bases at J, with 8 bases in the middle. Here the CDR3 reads CAISATGTGELFF. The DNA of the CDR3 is TGTGCCATCAGTGCGACGGGGACCGGGGAGCTGTTTTTT.

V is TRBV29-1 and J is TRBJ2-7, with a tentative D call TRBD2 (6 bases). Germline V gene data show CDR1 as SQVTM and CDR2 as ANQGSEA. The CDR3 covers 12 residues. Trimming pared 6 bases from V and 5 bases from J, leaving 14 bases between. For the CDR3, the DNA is TGCAGCGTGGAGGGCGCCAGAAACGAGCAGTACTTC. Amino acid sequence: CSVEGARNEQYF.

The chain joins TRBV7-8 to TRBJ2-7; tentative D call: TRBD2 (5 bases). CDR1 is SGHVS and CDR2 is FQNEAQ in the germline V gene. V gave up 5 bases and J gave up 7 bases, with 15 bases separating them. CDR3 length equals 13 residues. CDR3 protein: CASSLDPSGEQYF. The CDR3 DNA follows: TGTGCCAGCAGCCTAGATCCATCGGGAGAGCAGTACTTC.

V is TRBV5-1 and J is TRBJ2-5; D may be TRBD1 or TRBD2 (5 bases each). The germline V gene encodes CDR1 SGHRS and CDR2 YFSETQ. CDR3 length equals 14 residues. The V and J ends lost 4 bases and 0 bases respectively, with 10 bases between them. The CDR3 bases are TGCGCCAGCAGCCTCGGGACCGACCAAGAGACCCAGTACTTC. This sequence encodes CASSLGTDQETQYF.

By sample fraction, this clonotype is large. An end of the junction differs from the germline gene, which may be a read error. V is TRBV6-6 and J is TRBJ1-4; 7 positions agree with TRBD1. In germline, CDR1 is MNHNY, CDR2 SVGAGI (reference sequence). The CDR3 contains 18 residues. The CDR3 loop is CASSHSLQGTATNEKLFF. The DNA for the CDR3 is TGTGCCAGCAGTCACTCCCTACAGGGGACAGCAACTAATGAAAAACTGTTTTTT.

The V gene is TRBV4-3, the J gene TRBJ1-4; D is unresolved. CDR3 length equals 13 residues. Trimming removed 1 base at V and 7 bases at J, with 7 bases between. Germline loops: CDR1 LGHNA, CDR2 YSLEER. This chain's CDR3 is CASSQASGEKLFF. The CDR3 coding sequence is TGCGCCAGCAGCCAAGCATCAGGTGAAAAACTGTTTTTT.